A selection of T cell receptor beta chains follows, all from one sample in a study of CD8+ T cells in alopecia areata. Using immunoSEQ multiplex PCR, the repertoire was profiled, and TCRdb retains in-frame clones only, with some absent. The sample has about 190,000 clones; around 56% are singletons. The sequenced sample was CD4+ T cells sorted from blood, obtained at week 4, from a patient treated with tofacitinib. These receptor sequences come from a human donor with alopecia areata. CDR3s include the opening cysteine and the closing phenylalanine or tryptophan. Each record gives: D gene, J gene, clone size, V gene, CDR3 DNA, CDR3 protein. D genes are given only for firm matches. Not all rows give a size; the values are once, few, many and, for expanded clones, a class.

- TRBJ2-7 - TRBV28 TGTGCCAGCAGTCCACCCAATCTCGAGCAGTACTTC CASSPPNLEQYF
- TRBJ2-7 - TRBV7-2 TGTGCCAGCAGCTTTGCAGGGACCTACGAGCAGTACTTC CASSFAGTYEQYF
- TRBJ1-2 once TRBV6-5 TGTGCCAGCAGCACAAGACAGCATGGCTACACCTTC CASSTRQHGYTF
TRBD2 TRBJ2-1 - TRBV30 TGTGCCTGGACTGGCGGGAGGTCCTACAATGAGCAGTTCTTC CAWTGGRSYNEQFF
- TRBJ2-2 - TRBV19 TGTGCCAGTAAAAGAGGAGCGGCTAACACCGGGGAGCTGTTTTTT CASKRGAANTGELFF
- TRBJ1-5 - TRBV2 TGTGCCAGCAGTGGTGGGGTTCGAAGCAATCAGCCCCAGCATTTT CASSGGVRSNQPQHF
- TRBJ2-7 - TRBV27 TGTGCCAGCAGTCCTTCTGTAGGAAGGTCCTACGAGCAGTACTTC CASSPSVGRSYEQYF
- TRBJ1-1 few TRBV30 TGTGCCTGGGCGGCTAACACTGAAGCTTTCTTT CAWAANTEAFF
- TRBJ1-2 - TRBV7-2 TGTGCCAGCAGCTTAGGTGTCGGCCAGGGCGGGGGCTACACCTTC CASSLGVGQGGGYTF
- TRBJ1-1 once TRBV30 TGTGCCTGGAACCTTATGGCTGAAGCTTTCTTT CAWNLMAEAFF
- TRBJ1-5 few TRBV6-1 TGTGCCAGCAGTCCTCGGAATCATCAGCCCCAGCATTTT CASSPRNHQPQHF
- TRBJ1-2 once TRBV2 TGTGCCAGCAAGAGACACCCCTATGGCTACACCTTC CASKRHPYGYTF
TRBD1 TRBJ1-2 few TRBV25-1 TGTGCCAGCAGACAGGGGACCGGCTATGGCTACACCTTC CASRQGTGYGYTF
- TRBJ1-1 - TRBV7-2 TGTGCCAGCAGCCGGGACCCCCAGGGGGAAGCTTTCTTT CASSRDPQGEAFF
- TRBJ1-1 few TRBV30 TGTGCCTGGAGTCCCGAGACGACTGAAGCTTTCTTT CAWSPETTEAFF
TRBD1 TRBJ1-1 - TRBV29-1 TGCAGCGTTGCTACAGGGGATTACACTGAAGCTTTCTTT CSVATGDYTEAFF
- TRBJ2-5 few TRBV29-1 TGCAGCGTTGAAGTTGAAGAGACCCAGTACTTC CSVEVEETQYF
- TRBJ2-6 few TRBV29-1 TGCAGCGTTTCACAGGGCCCTGGGGCCAACGTCCTGACTTTC CSVSQGPGANVLTF
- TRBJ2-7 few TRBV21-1 TGTGCCAGCAGCCTCGACAGGGAAGGAGACGAGCAGTACTTC CASSLDREGDEQYF
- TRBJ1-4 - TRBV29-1 TGCAGCGTCAACATTGCAACTAATGAAAAACTGTTTTTT CSVNIATNEKLFF
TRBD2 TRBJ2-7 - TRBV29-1 TGCAGCGCCCGGGACAGCGGGAGGGGCGACGAGCAGTACTTC CSARDSGRGDEQYF
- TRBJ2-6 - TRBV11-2 TGTGCCAGCAGCTTAGGGGGATATGGGGCCAACGTCCTGACTTTC CASSLGGYGANVLTF
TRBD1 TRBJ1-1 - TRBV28 TGTGCCAGCTACGACAGGGGAGTCTGGTACACTGAAGCTTTCTTT CASYDRGVWYTEAFF
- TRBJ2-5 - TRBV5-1 TGCGCCAGCAGCCCGGGGGCGCGCCGAGAGACCCAGTACTTC CASSPGARRETQYF
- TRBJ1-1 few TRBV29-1 TGCAGCGTGGGCAGCCAGACAGGAGGGGACACTGAAGCTTTCTTT CSVGSQTGGDTEAFF
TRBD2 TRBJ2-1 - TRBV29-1 TGCAGCGTCGGGACTAGCGGAGACAATGAGCAGTTCTTC CSVGTSGDNEQFF
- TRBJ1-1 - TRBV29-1 TGCAGCGTTGGCCGGGACAACATGAACACTGAAGCTTTCTTT CSVGRDNMNTEAFF